This T cell receptor beta chain originates from a study of CD8+ T cells in alopecia areata. As to treatment: oral pan-JAK inhibitor, 5-10 mg twice daily. Extracted RNA was reverse transcribed, and the resulting cDNA served as sequencing template. Sequenced by immunoSEQ multiplex PCR; TCRdb stores in-frame clones only, minus some. The data contain 100,000 or so clones, about three fifths of them singletons. This CDR3 has 15 amino acids. Germline V gene data show CDR1 as SNHLY and CDR2 as FYNNEI. The trim removed 8 bases at V and 4 bases at J, leaving 9 bases unmatched. This specimen was CD8+ T cells sorted from blood, taken at roughly week 58, from a patient treated with tofacitinib. The chain carries TRBV2 and TRBJ2-7; 12 bases align to TRBD2. This sequence originates from a human donor with alopecia areata. CDR3: CASPKTSGGSYEQYF. Written as DNA, the CDR3 is TGTGCCAGCCCCAAGACTAGCGGGGGTAGTTACGAGCAGTACTTC.